Below are 14 T cell receptor beta chains sequenced from a single sample in a study of T cell responses to AZD1222 COVID-19 vaccine. The protocol was immunoSEQ multiplex PCR, while the TCRdb copy is restricted to in-frame clones and leaves out a portion. The data hold 75,000 to 90,000 clones, with over 75% observed a single time. This specimen consisted of peripheral blood, obtained 28 days after the second AZD1222 dose. The receptors derive from an adult who received the AZD1222 COVID-19 vaccine.

This clone was detected once. The rearrangement links TRBV11-3 to TRBJ2-1; TRBD1 is a possible D gene (5 bases). V was clipped by 5 bases and J by 5 bases, with 13 bases between them. Germline CDR1 reads SGHNT; CDR2 reads YENEEA. The CDR3 is 14 amino acids. The chain's CDR3 is CASSPLGLNNEQFF. The CDR3 DNA reads TGTGCCAGCAGCCCCCTGGGGCTTAACAATGAGCAGTTCTTC.

The chain is built from TRBV20-1 and TRBJ2-1, with 9 nucleotides matching TRBD2. Trimming removed 3 bases from V and 7 bases from J; junction bases left unmatched: 7. Germline V CDR1 and CDR2: DFQATT, SNEGSKA (reference sequence). CDR3 length equals 14 residues. In nucleotides, the CDR3 is TGCAGTGCTAGTTTGCGGGGGGGCATTAATGAGCAGTTCTTC. Amino acids: CSASLRGGINEQFF.

As regards this clone: Other nucleotide sequences in the sample specify the same CDR3. The chain employs TRBV13 and TRBJ2-7; 8 bases align to TRBD2. Germline CDR1 is PRHDT and CDR2 is FYEKMQ (reference sequence). The J segment lost 2 bases and the V segment lost 5 bases, leaving 2 bases of the junction unmatched. CDR3 length: 13 amino acids. The CDR3 sequence is CASSLGLAYEQYF. The CDR3 DNA reads as TGTGCCAGCAGCCTGGGACTAGCCTACGAGCAGTACTTC.

The chain is built from TRBV7-2 and TRBJ1-3; 11 bases map to TRBD1. The CDR3 is 17 amino acids. Germline CDR1 and CDR2: SGHTA and FQGNSA. The V and J ends lost 5 bases and 1 base, in that order; junction bases with no gene match: 7. The CDR3 DNA reads TGTGCCAGCAGCCTCACCGGGACAGGGGGTTCTGGAAACACCATATATTTT. Residues: CASSLTGTGGSGNTIYF.

This chain connects TRBV10-3 to TRBJ2-3, with 12 bases lining up with TRBD2. V shed 10 bases and J 5 bases; nucleotides not matched to a gene: 16. CDR3 size: 17 residues. Germline assignment: CDR1 ENHRY and CDR2 SYGVKD. This CDR3 reads CATGRILAGGRGDTQYF. For the CDR3, the DNA is TGTGCCACCGGAAGGATACTAGCGGGGGGCCGCGGAGATACGCAGTATTTT.

This clone was recorded only once. In nucleotides, the CDR3 is TGTGCCAGCAGCTCATCGGGACAGCGCGGAGAAAAACTGTTTTTT. This gives the protein CASSSSGQRGEKLFF. V is TRBV7-2 and J is TRBJ1-4; 7 bases map to TRBD1. CDR3 length: 15 amino acids. Germline assignment: CDR1 SGHTA and CDR2 FQGNSA. V shed 4 bases, J shed 8 bases, and the junction held 10 bases outside the gene matches.

The CDR3 sequence is CAIRSDGDQPQHF. The CDR3 region has the DNA TGTGCCATCAGGTCCGACGGAGATCAGCCCCAGCATTTT. The chain couples TRBV10-3 to TRBJ1-5, with D unresolved. Germline-derived CDR1 and CDR2 are ENHRY and SYGVKD. The CDR3 sequence is 13 residues long. Trimming removed 6 bases from V and 5 bases from J, with 11 bases in between.

The rearrangement links TRBV27 to TRBJ2-2, with D unresolved. V lost 7 bases and J 1 base, leaving 10 bases between the germline ends. Germline V gene data show CDR1 as MNHEY and CDR2 as SMNVEV (reference sequence). The CDR3 is made up of 14 amino acids. The CDR3 region has the DNA TGTGCCAGCACTTCTCAGGTGAACACCGGGGAGCTGTTTTTT. Protein: CASTSQVNTGELFF.

In DNA, the CDR3 is TGCGCCAGCAGCCAAGATCTTTATAACACCATATATTTT. Its protein product is CASSQDLYNTIYF. The chain joins TRBV4-3 to TRBJ1-3; no reliable D call. Germline V gene data show CDR1 as LGHNA and CDR2 as YSLEER. The germline V and J ends were trimmed by 0 bases and 7 bases, with 7 bases remaining between them. The length of the CDR3 is 13 residues.

V is TRBV19 and J is TRBJ1-2; TRBD1 aligns across 10 bases. Germline loops: CDR1 LNHDA, CDR2 SQIVND (reference sequence). The V segment lost 5 bases and the J segment 4 bases; nucleotides outside the gene matches: 7. This CDR3 contains 15 residues. This CDR3 is CASSVGQGYSYGYTF. In DNA form, the CDR3 reads TGTGCCAGTAGTGTGGGACAGGGGTATAGCTATGGCTACACCTTC.

The chain combines TRBV15 with TRBJ2-1; TRBD2 agrees at 10 bases. This CDR3 has 14 amino acids. Per germline, CDR1 LNHNV and CDR2 YYDKDF (reference sequence). With V trimmed by 5 bases and J by 9 bases, 7 bases remained unmatched. CDR3 in amino acids: CATSPGTSAFEQFF. The CDR3 bases are TGTGCCACCAGCCCTGGGACTAGCGCTTTTGAGCAGTTCTTC.

V and J are TRBV5-6 and TRBJ2-5; D may be TRBD2 (7 bases). From germline, CDR1 is SGHDT and CDR2 YYEEEE. Trimming took off 0 bases at V and 12 bases at J, with 15 bases between the two ends. This CDR3 has 13 residues. The CDR3 DNA sequence: TGTGCCAGCAGCTTGGTAGGGGGAGGGTTCGAGTACTTC. Amino acids: CASSLVGGGFEYF.

The chain carries TRBV5-6 and TRBJ1-5; 10 nucleotides align to TRBD1. From germline, CDR1 is SGHDT and CDR2 YYEEEE. V lost 6 bases to trimming and J lost 2 bases; unmatched junction nucleotides: 11. CDR3 size: 17 residues. CDR3 sequence: CASTGTGALWGNQPQHF. The CDR3 DNA reads as TGTGCCAGCACCGGGACAGGGGCGCTGTGGGGCAATCAGCCCCAGCATTTT. Based on the CDR3 plus reference TRBV5-6 and TRBJ1-5, the full variable domain is DAGVTQSPTHLIKTRGQQVTLRCSPKSGHDTVSWYQQALGQGPQFIFQYYEEEERQRGNFPDRFSGHQFPNYSSELNVNALLLGDSALYLCASTGTGALWGNQPQHFGDGTRLSIL.

The rearrangement joins TRBV7-8 to TRBJ1-1; weak D call: TRBD1 (5 bases). This CDR3 spans 13 amino acids. Trimming took off 0 bases at V and 4 bases at J, with 6 bases between the two ends. The V gene's germline CDR1 is SGHVS and CDR2 FQNEAQ. CDR3 DNA sequence: TGTGCCAGCAGCTTAGCAAGGGGCACTGAAGCTTTCTTT. Its protein is CASSLARGTEAFF. Drawing the rest from reference TRBV7-8 and TRBJ1-1, the complete variable domain is GAGVSQSPRYKVAKRGQDVALRCDPISGHVSLFWYQQALGQGPEFLTYFQNEAQLDKSGLPSDRFFAERPEGSVSTLKIQRTQQEDSAVYLCASSLARGTEAFFGQGTRLTVV.